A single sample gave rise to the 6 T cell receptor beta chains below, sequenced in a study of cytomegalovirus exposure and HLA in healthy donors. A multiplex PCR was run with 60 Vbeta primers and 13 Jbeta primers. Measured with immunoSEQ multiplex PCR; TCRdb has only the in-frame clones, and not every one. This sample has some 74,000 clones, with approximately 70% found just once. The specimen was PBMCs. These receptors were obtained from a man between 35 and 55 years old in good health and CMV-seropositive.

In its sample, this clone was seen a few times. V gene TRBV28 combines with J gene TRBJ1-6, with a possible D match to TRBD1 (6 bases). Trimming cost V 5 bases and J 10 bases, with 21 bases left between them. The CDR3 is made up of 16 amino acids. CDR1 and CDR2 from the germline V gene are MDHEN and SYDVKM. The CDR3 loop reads CASSAPAGARESPLHF. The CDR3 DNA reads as TGTGCCAGCAGTGCCCCGGCGGGGGCGAGGGAATCACCCCTCCACTTT. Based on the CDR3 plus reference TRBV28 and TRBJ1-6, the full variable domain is DVKVTQSSRYLVKRTGEKVFLECVQDMDHENMFWYRQDPGLGLRLIYFSYDVKMKEKGDIPEGYSVSREKKERFSLILESASTNQTSMYLCASSAPAGARESPLHFGNGTRLTVT.

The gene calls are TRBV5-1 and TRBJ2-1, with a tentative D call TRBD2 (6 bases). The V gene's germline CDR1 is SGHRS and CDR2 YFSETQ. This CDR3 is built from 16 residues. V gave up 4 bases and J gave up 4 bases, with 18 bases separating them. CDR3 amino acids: CASSPGTSLEYNEQFF. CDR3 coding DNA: TGCGCCAGCAGCCCGGGGACTTCCCTCGAATACAATGAGCAGTTCTTC.

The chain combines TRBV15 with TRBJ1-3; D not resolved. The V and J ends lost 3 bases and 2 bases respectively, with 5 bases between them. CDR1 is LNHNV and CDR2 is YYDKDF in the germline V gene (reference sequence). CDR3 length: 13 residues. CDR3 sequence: CATSSGPGNTIYF. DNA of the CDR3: TGTGCCACCAGCAGTGGGCCTGGAAACACCATATATTTT.

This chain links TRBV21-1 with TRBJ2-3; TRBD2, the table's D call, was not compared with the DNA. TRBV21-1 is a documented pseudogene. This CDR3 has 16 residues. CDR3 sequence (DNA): TGTGCCAGCAGCACTCACTCGGGACTGAGGACAGATACGCAGTATTTT. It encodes CASSTHSGLRTDTQYF.

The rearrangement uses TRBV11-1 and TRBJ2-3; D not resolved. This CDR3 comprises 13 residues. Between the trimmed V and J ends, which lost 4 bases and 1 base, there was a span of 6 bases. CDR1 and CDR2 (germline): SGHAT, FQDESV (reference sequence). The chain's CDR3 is CASSSVGTDTQYF. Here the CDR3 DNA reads TGTGCCAGCAGCTCTGTAGGCACAGATACGCAGTATTTT.

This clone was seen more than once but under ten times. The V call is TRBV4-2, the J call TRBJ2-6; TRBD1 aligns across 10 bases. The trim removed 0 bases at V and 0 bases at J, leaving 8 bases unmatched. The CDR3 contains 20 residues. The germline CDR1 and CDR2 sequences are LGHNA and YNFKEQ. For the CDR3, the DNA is TGTGCCAGCAGCCAAGATCTGACAGGGGGCCCTCGCTCTGGGGCCAACGTCCTGACTTTC. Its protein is CASSQDLTGGPRSGANVLTF.